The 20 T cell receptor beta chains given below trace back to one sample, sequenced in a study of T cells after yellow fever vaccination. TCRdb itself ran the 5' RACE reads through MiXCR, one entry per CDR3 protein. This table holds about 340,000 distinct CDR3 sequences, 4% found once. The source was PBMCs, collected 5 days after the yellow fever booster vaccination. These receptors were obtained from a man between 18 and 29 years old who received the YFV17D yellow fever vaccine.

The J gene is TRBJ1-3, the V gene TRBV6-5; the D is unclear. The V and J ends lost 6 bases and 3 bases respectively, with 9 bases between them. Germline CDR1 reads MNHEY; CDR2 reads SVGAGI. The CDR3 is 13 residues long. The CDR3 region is CASRRGRGNTIYF. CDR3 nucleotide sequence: TGTGCCAGCAGACGCGGACGTGGAAACACCATATATTTT.

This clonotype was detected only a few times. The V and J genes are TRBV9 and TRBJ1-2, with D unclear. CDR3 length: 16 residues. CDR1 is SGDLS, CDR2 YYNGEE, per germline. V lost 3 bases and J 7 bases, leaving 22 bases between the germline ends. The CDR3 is CASSDATAWAPVGYTF. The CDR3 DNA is TGTGCCAGCAGCGACGCCACCGCTTGGGCCCCGGTTGGCTACACCTTC.

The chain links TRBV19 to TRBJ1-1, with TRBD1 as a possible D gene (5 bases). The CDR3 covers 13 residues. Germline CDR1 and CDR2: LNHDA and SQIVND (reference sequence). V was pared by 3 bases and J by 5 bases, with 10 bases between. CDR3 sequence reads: CASSIPWGTEAFF. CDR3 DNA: TGTGCCAGTAGTATTCCGTGGGGGACTGAAGCTTTCTTT.

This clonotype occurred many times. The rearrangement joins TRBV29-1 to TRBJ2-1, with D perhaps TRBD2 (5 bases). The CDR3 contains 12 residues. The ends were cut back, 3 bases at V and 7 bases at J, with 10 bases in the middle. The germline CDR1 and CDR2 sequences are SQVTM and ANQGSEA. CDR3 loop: CSVDGGLNEQFF. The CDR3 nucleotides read TGCAGCGTTGATGGCGGGTTAAATGAGCAGTTCTTC.

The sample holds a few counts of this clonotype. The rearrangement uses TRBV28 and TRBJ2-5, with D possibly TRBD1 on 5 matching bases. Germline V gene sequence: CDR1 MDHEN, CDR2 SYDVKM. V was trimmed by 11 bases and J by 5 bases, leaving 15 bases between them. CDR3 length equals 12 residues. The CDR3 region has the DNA TGTGCCGGGGCAAGGATGGGCGAGACCCAGTACTTC. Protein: CAGARMGETQYF.

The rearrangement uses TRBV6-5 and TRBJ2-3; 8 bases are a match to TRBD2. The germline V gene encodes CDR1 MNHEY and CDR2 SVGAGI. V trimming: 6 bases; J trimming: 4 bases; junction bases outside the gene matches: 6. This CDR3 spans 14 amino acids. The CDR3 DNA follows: TGTGCCAGCAGGGGACTAGAGATGGCAGATACGCAGTATTTT. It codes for CASRGLEMADTQYF.

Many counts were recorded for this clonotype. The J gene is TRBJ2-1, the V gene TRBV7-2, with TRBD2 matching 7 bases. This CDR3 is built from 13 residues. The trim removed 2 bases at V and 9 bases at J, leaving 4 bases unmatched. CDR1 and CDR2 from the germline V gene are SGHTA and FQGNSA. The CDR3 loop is CASSLRLAGEQFF. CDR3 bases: TGTGCCAGCAGCTTAAGACTAGCCGGTGAGCAGTTCTTC.

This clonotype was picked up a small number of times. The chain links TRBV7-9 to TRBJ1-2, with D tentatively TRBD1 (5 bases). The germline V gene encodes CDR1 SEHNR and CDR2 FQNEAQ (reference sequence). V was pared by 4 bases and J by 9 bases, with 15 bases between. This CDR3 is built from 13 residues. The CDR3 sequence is CASSSVGGFSYTF. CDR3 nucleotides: TGTGCCAGCAGCTCAGTTGGGGGTTTCAGCTACACCTTC.

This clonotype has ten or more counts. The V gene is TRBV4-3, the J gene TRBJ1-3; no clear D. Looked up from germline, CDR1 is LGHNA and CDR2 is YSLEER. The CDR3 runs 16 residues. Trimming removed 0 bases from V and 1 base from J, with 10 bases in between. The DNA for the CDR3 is TGCGCCAGCAGCCAAGAATCCCCGTCTTCTGGAAACACCATATATTTT. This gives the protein CASSQESPSSGNTIYF.

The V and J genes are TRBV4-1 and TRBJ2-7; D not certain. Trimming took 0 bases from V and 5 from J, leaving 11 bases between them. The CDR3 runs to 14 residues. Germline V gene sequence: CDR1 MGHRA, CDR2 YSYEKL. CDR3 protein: CASSQEPGSHEQYF. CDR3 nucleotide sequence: TGCGCCAGCAGCCAAGAACCGGGTTCCCACGAGCAGTACTTC.

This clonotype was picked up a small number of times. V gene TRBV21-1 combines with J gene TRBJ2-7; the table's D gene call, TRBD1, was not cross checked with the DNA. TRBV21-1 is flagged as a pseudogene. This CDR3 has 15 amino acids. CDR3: CASRKRGKIPYEQYV. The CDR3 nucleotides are TGTGCCAGCAGAAAACGGGGGAAAATACCCTACGAGCAGTACGTC.

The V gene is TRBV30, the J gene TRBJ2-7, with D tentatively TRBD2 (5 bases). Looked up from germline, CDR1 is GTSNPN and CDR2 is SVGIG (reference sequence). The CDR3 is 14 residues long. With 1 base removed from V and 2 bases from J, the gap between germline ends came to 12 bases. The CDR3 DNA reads TGTGCCTGGAGTGACGGATCCGGGGCCTACGAGCAGTACTTC. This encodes CAWSDGSGAYEQYF.

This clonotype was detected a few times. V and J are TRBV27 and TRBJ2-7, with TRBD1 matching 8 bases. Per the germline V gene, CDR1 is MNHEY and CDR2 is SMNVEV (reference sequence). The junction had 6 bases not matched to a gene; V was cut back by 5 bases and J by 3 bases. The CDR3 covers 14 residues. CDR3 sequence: CASSPTTGVYEQYF. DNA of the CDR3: TGTGCCAGCAGTCCCACGACAGGGGTCTACGAGCAGTACTTC.

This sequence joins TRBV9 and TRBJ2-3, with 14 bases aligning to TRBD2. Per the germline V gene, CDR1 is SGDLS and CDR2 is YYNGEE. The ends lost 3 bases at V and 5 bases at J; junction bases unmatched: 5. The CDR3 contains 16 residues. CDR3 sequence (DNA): TGTGCCAGCAGCGCGACTAGCGGGGGGGGCGGAGATACGCAGTATTTT. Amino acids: CASSATSGGGGDTQYF.

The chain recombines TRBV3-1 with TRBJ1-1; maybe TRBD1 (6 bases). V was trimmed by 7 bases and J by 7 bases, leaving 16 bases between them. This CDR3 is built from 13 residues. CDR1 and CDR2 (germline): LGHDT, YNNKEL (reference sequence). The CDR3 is CASTPNDRIEAFF. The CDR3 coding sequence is TGTGCCAGCACCCCTAATGACAGGATTGAAGCTTTCTTT. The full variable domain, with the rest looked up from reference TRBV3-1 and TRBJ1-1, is DTAVSQTPKYLVTQMGNDKSIKCEQNLGHDTMYWYKQDSKKFLKIMFSYNNKELIINETVPNRFSPKSPDKAHLNLHINSLELGDSAVYFCASTPNDRIEAFFGQGTRLTVV.

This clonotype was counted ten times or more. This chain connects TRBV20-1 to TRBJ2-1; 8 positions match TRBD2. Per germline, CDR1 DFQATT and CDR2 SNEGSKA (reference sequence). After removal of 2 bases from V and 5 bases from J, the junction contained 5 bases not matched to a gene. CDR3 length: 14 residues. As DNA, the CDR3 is TGCAGTGCTAGATTAATAGCGGGGAACAATGAGCAGTTCTTC. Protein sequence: CSARLIAGNNEQFF.

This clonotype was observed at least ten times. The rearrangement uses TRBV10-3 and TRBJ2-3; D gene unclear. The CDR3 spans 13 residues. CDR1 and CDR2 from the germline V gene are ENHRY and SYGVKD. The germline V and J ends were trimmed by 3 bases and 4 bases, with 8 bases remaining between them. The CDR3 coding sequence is TGTGCCATCAGTGAAAGAGGCGCAGATACGCAGTATTTT. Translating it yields CAISERGADTQYF.

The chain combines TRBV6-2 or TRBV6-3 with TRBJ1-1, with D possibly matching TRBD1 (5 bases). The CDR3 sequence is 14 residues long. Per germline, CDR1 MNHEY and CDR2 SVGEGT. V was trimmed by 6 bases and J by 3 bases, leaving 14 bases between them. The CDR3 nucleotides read TGTGCCAGCAGGCCCGACAGCTCGTACACTGAAGCTTTCTTT. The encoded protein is CASRPDSSYTEAFF.

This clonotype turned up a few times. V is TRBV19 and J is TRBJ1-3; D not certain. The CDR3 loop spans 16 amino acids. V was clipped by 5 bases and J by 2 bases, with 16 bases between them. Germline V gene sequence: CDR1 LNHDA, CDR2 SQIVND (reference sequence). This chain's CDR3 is CASSLRRVEPGNTIYF. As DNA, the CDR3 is TGTGCCAGTAGTTTACGGCGAGTAGAACCTGGAAACACCATATATTTT.

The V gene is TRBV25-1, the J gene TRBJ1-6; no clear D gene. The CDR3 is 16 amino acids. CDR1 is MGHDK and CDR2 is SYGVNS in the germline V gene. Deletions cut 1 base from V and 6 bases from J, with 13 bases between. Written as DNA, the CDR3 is TGTGCCAGCAGTGAATTCTGGGGAGCTATTAATTCACCCCTCCACTTT. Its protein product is CASSEFWGAINSPLHF.